The 2 T cell receptor beta chains below all came from one sample that was sequenced in a study of lymphopenia after photon versus proton radiotherapy. Assay used: immunoSEQ multiplex PCR; TCRdb lists only in-frame clones, some missing. The data show over 25,000 clones, 90% seen once. The sequenced sample was peripheral blood, obtained from a patient treated with photon-based radiotherapy. Every receptor here comes from a woman aged 45-65 years with pancreatic cancer.

CDR3 sequence: CASSQRPWSNYGYTF. The CDR3 coding sequence is TGTGCCAGCAGTCAGCGTCCCTGGTCAAACTATGGCTACACCTTC. The rearrangement uses TRBV14 and TRBJ1-2; D is ambiguous. CDR3 length equals 15 residues. Trimming left V 6 bases short and J 2 bases short, with 16 bases between. CDR1 and CDR2 from the germline V gene are SGHDN and FVKESK.

The chain joins TRBV5-1 to TRBJ1-1; tentatively, D is TRBD1 (5 bases). Germline CDR1 is SGHRS and CDR2 is YFSETQ. The CDR3 loop spans 14 amino acids. The V end was cut by 1 base, the J end by 6 bases, with 13 bases between. The CDR3 loop reads CASSLNPGTAEAFF. In DNA form, the CDR3 reads TGCGCCAGCAGCTTGAACCCGGGGACCGCTGAAGCTTTCTTT.